Listed here are 31 T cell receptor beta chains from one sample, sequenced in a study of T-cell reconstitution after alpha-beta-depleted transplantation in children (dated by TCRdb to about 2016). The meaning of the sample's treatment or condition label: allogeneic hematopoietic cell transplantation with graft depleted of TCRalphabeta T cells and CD19 B cells. Receptor libraries were prepared by PCR. The sequencing machine was an Illumina HiSeq 2500. Molecular barcoding was employed in the preparation of TCR libraries, with unique molecular identifiers being used to normalize TCRbeta repertoire quantification. TCRdb reprocessing: public reads trimmed at Q25 with fastp, clones called with MiXCR, in-frame beta chains kept. Every CDR3 protein is listed once, alongside the most common genes and DNA of its rows. Here the sample has fewer than 550,000 distinct CDR3 sequences; roughly 11% occur a single time. The top ten hold 14% of the sample.

Sequencing used PBMCs, mostly from graft donor cells, obtained 180 days after TCRalphabeta/CD19-depleted stem cell transplant. These receptor sequences come from a female patient aged 2-9 years who had a stem cell transplant for aplastic anemia, so the T cells may come from the graft donor.

The J gene is TRBJ2-1, the V gene TRBV12-3 or TRBV12-4, with D perhaps matching TRBD1 (7 bases). There are 13 residues in the CDR3. Trimming shortened V by 6 bases and J by 9 bases, and 15 bases separated the two germline ends. This CDR3 reads CASSISRGAEQFF. DNA of the CDR3: TGTGCCAGCAGCATCTCCAGGGGGGCTGAGCAGTTCTTC.

For this clonotype: A much larger clone is a single base away; this may be a read error. V gene TRBV6-5 combines with J gene TRBJ2-2, with 13 bases aligning to TRBD2. Germline V lookup: CDR1 MNHEY, CDR2 SVGAGI. There are 15 residues in the CDR3. For the CDR3, the DNA is TGTGCCAGCAGTTCGACTAGCGGGAGGCCCGGGGGGCTGTTTTTT. It codes for CASSSTSGRPGGLFF.

The chain joins TRBV7-2 to TRBJ2-7; 10 bases map to TRBD1. The CDR3 is 15 residues long. With V trimmed by 5 bases and J by 1 base, 5 bases remained unmatched. From germline, CDR1 is SGHTA and CDR2 FQGNSA. The DNA for the CDR3 is TGTGCCAGCAGCACCCCGGGACAGGGGTCCTACGAGCAGTACTTC. This gives the protein CASSTPGQGSYEQYF.

The chain recombines TRBV19 with TRBJ2-1, with 7 bases fitting TRBD2. CDR3 length: 14 amino acids. Germline CDR1 and CDR2: LNHDA and SQIVND (reference sequence). Trimming cost V 11 bases and J 7 bases; bases outside gene matches: 14. The CDR3 DNA reads TGTGCCGCTAGAAGGCGGGAGACGAGTAATGAGCAGTTCTTC. It codes for CAARRRETSNEQFF.

The chain combines TRBV10-3 with TRBJ2-5, with D perhaps TRBD1 or TRBD2 (5 bases each). The CDR3 sequence is 13 residues long. The V end was cut by 7 bases, the J end by 4 bases, with 13 bases between. Germline CDR1 and CDR2: ENHRY and SYGVKD. The CDR3 spells CAITRDLGETQYF. The CDR3 DNA is TGTGCCATCACTAGGGACCTGGGAGAGACCCAGTACTTC.

This clonotype showed up just a few times. CDR3 DNA sequence: TGCAGCGTTGTAACTCGGACAGGCTTGAACACTGAAGCTTTCTTT. This translates into CSVVTRTGLNTEAFF. The J gene is TRBJ1-1, the V gene TRBV29-1; 7 nucleotides line up with TRBD1. This CDR3 has 15 amino acids. V trimming: 4 bases; J trimming: 0 bases; junction bases outside the gene matches: 8. Germline V gives CDR1 SQVTM, CDR2 ANQGSEA.

The genes are TRBV10-3 and TRBJ1-1; 8 bases are shared with TRBD1. The CDR3 runs to 16 residues. V trimming: 2 bases; J trimming: 3 bases; junction bases outside the gene matches: 8. Germline V gene lookup returns CDR1 ENHRY and CDR2 SYGVKD. The CDR3 DNA sequence: TGTGCCATCAGTGAGGTCTTCAGGGGGCTTTACACTGAAGCTTTCTTT. It codes for CAISEVFRGLYTEAFF.

In this sample, this clonotype turned up a few times. The CDR3 spells CSVIPGGETQYF. The CDR3 DNA is TGCAGCGTTATACCTGGAGGAGAGACCCAGTACTTC. V gene TRBV29-1 combines with J gene TRBJ2-5; D may be TRBD2 (5 bases). The CDR3 covers 12 residues. Germline V gene lookup returns CDR1 SQVTM and CDR2 ANQGSEA. V was trimmed by 5 bases and J by 4 bases, leaving 11 bases between them.

The genes are TRBV5-6 and TRBJ2-7; D is perhaps TRBD1 (5 bases). Germline assignment: CDR1 SGHDT and CDR2 YYEEEE. Trimming shortened V by 4 bases and J by 7 bases, and 15 bases separated the two germline ends. The CDR3 sequence is 13 residues long. CDR3 residues: CASSPSPRQEQYV. CDR3 DNA: TGTGCCAGCAGCCCTTCGCCGAGACAGGAGCAGTACGTC.

This clonotype was observed a few times. The chain is built from TRBV12-3 or TRBV12-4 and TRBJ2-1; 8 positions agree with TRBD1. The CDR3 sequence is 15 residues long. V dropped 6 bases and J dropped 7; count of bases not matched to a gene: 11. The CDR3 region has the DNA TGTGCCAGCAGAGTCGGACAGGGCGGAAAAAATGAGCAGTTCTTC. It yields the protein CASRVGQGGKNEQFF.

The CDR3 DNA reads TGTGCCAGCAGCAACGGACAGGGCGGTCAGCCCCAGCATTTT. It translates to CASSNGQGGQPQHF. The chain joins TRBV7-9 to TRBJ1-5; 8 nucleotides match TRBD1. V shed 5 bases and J 6 bases; nucleotides not matched to a gene: 6. The CDR3 consists of 14 residues. The germline V gene has CDR1 SEHNR and CDR2 FQNEAQ (reference sequence).

This clonotype was counted ten times or more. The rearrangement joins TRBV2 to TRBJ1-4; D is possibly TRBD1 (5 bases). The CDR3 contains 16 residues. V gave up 5 bases and J gave up 5 bases, with 18 bases separating them. Germline V gene data show CDR1 as SNHLY and CDR2 as FYNNEI. The CDR3 bases are TGTGCCAGCAGTCGCCTAAATGGGGCCTCGAATGAAAAACTGTTTTTT. Its protein is CASSRLNGASNEKLFF.

The sample holds a few counts of this clonotype. V is TRBV20-1 and J is TRBJ1-5, with 7 bases identical to TRBD1. The CDR3 loop spans 16 amino acids. V was pared by 4 bases and J by 2 bases, with 11 bases of the junction left unmatched. Germline V gene sequence: CDR1 DFQATT, CDR2 SNEGSKA (reference sequence). The CDR3: CSATEHRGWGNQPQHF. The CDR3 region has the DNA TGCAGTGCTACCGAGCACAGGGGATGGGGCAATCAGCCCCAGCATTTT.

This clonotype was picked up a small number of times. The gene calls are TRBV24-1 and TRBJ2-5, with a possible D match to TRBD2 (6 bases). Germline CDR1 and CDR2: KGHDR and SFDVKD. The CDR3 loop spans 13 amino acids. With 9 bases removed from V and 4 bases from J, the gap between germline ends came to 14 bases. The CDR3 DNA follows: TGTGCCACCTCCGGGAGAGGAGTAGAGACCCAGTACTTC. Encoded protein: CATSGRGVETQYF.

This clonotype has just a few counts. The chain combines TRBV10-2 with TRBJ2-7; 8 bases map to TRBD2. The CDR3 loop spans 16 amino acids. In germline, CDR1 is WSHSY, CDR2 SAAADI. V shed 0 bases, J shed 1 base, and the junction held 5 bases outside the gene matches. Here the CDR3 DNA reads TGCGCCAGCAGTGAGTCAGGCGGGAGGCCATCCTACGAGCAGTACGTC. As protein: CASSESGGRPSYEQYV.

This clonotype was found a few times. This chain connects TRBV28 to TRBJ1-4, with TRBD1 identical over 8 bases. The length of the CDR3 is 16 residues. J lost 6 bases, V lost 5 bases, and 11 bases had no gene match. Germline loops: CDR1 MDHEN, CDR2 SYDVKM. CDR3 nucleotides: TGTGCCAGCAGTCTAAATCCGGGACAGGATTATGAAAAACTGTTTTTT. Translating it yields CASSLNPGQDYEKLFF.

This clonotype came up a few times. J is TRBJ2-1 and V is TRBV12-3 or TRBV12-4; TRBD2 matches 11 bases. This CDR3 is 13 amino acids long. V shed 6 bases, J shed 5 bases, and the junction held 0 bases outside the gene matches. CDR3 sequence (DNA): TGTGCCAGCAGACTAGCGGGAGACAATGAGCAGTTCTTC. Residues: CASRLAGDNEQFF.

This chain links TRBV20-1 with TRBJ2-7; tentative D call: TRBD2 (5 bases). V was clipped by 2 bases and J by 2 bases, with 25 bases between them. Looked up from germline, CDR1 is DFQATT and CDR2 is SNEGSKA (reference sequence). The CDR3 is 18 amino acids. CDR3 protein: CSARRRRVGRDAPYEQYV. The CDR3 bases are TGCAGTGCTAGACGACGACGGGTAGGTCGGGATGCCCCCTACGAGCAGTACGTC.

This clonotype was recorded a few times. As DNA, the CDR3 is TGCGCCAGCAGCCGGGGACTAGCGGACCTCACAGATACGCAGTATTTT. It encodes CASSRGLADLTDTQYF. The chain links TRBV5-1 to TRBJ2-3; 11 nucleotides align to TRBD2. The CDR3 contains 16 residues. CDR1 and CDR2 from the germline V gene are SGHRS and YFSETQ. V lost 4 bases and J lost 2; bases outside the gene matches: 6.

The rearrangement joins TRBV15 to TRBJ1-3, with unresolved D. There are 17 residues in the CDR3. V lost 4 bases, J lost 0 bases, and 16 bases lay in between. Germline CDR1 reads LNHNV; CDR2 reads YYDKDF (reference sequence). CDR3 sequence (DNA): TGTGCCACCAGCACAAAAACGAGGCTGATCTCTGGAAACACCATATATTTT. Protein product: CATSTKTRLISGNTIYF.

Turning to this clonotype: A much larger clone lies a single base off, so this may be a read error. The gene calls are TRBV9 and TRBJ1-1; D remains unclear. There are 13 residues in the CDR3. Looked up from germline, CDR1 is SGDLS and CDR2 is YYNGEE. The DNA of the CDR3 is TGTGCCAGCAGCGGACCGGGGAACGCTGAAGCTTTCTTT. It yields the protein CASSGPGNAEAFF.

The genes are TRBV27 and TRBJ2-5; no definite D call. This CDR3 spans 14 amino acids. Germline V CDR1 and CDR2: MNHEY, SMNVEV (reference sequence). V was shortened by 5 bases and J by 3 bases, with 13 bases between the two germline ends. CDR3 residues: CASSPLHWEETQYF. The CDR3 DNA sequence: TGTGCCAGCAGTCCCCTTCATTGGGAAGAGACCCAGTACTTC.

This clonotype was recorded a few times. The rearrangement joins TRBV7-2 to TRBJ2-7, with 11 bases aligning to TRBD2. The CDR3 is 16 residues long. V shed 5 bases and J 9 bases; nucleotides not matched to a gene: 15. CDR1 is SGHTA and CDR2 is FQGNSA in the germline V gene. The CDR3 loop reads CASSLTGTSGYLGQYV. In DNA form, the CDR3 reads TGTGCCAGCAGCCTAACCGGGACTAGCGGTTATCTTGGGCAGTACGTC.

V usage is TRBV4-1 and J usage is TRBJ2-7; 9 bases map to TRBD1. J lost 6 bases, V lost 4 bases, and 10 bases had no gene match. This CDR3 region has 15 residues. In germline, CDR1 is MGHRA, CDR2 YSYEKL. CDR3 DNA: TGCGCCAGCAGCCTTTCCCGGGGGACAGGGTTCGAGCAGTACGTC. Translated: CASSLSRGTGFEQYV.

This clonotype was found a few times. As DNA, the CDR3 is TGTGCCAGCAGCCAAGTAAGGGGGCGATCCCGAGAGACCCAGTACTTC. It translates to CASSQVRGRSRETQYF. The V call is TRBV3-1, the J call TRBJ2-5, with 7 positions matching TRBD1. The CDR3 runs 16 residues. Germline V lookup: CDR1 LGHDT, CDR2 YNNKEL (reference sequence). V shed 1 base, J shed 4 bases, and the junction held 9 bases outside the gene matches.

This chain joins TRBV12-3 or TRBV12-4 and TRBJ1-1; TRBD1 might be the D (5 bases). Trimming took off 8 bases at V and 6 bases at J, with 16 bases between the two ends. The CDR3 sequence is 13 residues long. The CDR3 DNA reads as TGTGCCAGCGCTCCGGGGGGTGGAGCTGAAGCTTTCTTT. This sequence encodes CASAPGGGAEAFF.

The gene calls are TRBV12-3 or TRBV12-4 and TRBJ2-5; D uncertain. The ends were cut back, 5 bases at V and 2 bases at J, with 15 bases in the middle. This CDR3 has 15 residues. The CDR3 spells CASSAHKAKQETQYF. In DNA, the CDR3 is TGTGCCAGCAGTGCCCACAAGGCCAAACAAGAGACCCAGTACTTC.

The rearrangement joins TRBV24-1 to TRBJ2-5; TRBD1 might be the D (6 bases). The CDR3 length is 15 residues. The V gene lost 5 bases and the J gene lost 4 bases, with 16 bases spanning the gap. Germline-derived CDR1 and CDR2 are KGHDR and SFDVKD. The CDR3 spells CATSGSETRGETQYF. The CDR3 DNA follows: TGTGCCACCAGTGGATCGGAGACCAGGGGAGAGACCCAGTACTTC.

This clonotype showed up just a few times. The chain recombines TRBV20-1 with TRBJ2-1, with D maybe TRBD2 (5 bases). The CDR3 consists of 16 residues. Trimming left V 1 base short and J 0 bases short, with 13 bases between. Germline loops: CDR1 DFQATT, CDR2 SNEGSKA (reference sequence). The CDR3 bases are TGCAGTGCTAGAGGCCCGCGGGCCAGCTCCTACAATGAGCAGTTCTTC. It encodes CSARGPRASSYNEQFF.

This clonotype was seen more than once but under ten times. This chain joins TRBV20-1 and TRBJ1-1; no clear D. CDR3 size: 12 residues. The germline V gene encodes CDR1 DFQATT and CDR2 SNEGSKA (reference sequence). V lost 2 bases and J 1 base, leaving 5 bases between the germline ends. CDR3 sequence reads: CSARNGNTEAFF. The CDR3 nucleotides are TGCAGTGCTAGAAACGGGAACACTGAAGCTTTCTTT.

The V and J genes are TRBV19 and TRBJ2-1; D unresolved. The CDR3 is made up of 12 amino acids. V lost 8 bases, J lost 15 bases, and 20 bases lay in between. CDR1 is LNHDA and CDR2 is SQIVND in the germline V gene (reference sequence). CDR3 in amino acids: CASLEARSMTFF. CDR3 bases: TGTGCCAGTTTAGAGGCGAGAAGCATGACGTTCTTC.